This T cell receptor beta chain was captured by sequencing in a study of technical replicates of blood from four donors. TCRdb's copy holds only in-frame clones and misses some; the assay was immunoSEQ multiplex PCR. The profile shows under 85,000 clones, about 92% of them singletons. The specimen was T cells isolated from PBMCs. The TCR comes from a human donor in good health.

This chain's CDR3 is CASSLVAGAGGPNEQFF. Written as DNA, the CDR3 is TGTGCCAGCAGTTTAGTTGCCGGGGCGGGAGGGCCGAATGAGCAGTTCTTC. The chain joins TRBV27 to TRBJ2-1; 9 nucleotides match TRBD2. The CDR3 contains 17 residues. Looked up from germline, CDR1 is MNHEY and CDR2 is SMNVEV (reference sequence). The trim removed 2 bases at V and 7 bases at J, leaving 12 bases unmatched.